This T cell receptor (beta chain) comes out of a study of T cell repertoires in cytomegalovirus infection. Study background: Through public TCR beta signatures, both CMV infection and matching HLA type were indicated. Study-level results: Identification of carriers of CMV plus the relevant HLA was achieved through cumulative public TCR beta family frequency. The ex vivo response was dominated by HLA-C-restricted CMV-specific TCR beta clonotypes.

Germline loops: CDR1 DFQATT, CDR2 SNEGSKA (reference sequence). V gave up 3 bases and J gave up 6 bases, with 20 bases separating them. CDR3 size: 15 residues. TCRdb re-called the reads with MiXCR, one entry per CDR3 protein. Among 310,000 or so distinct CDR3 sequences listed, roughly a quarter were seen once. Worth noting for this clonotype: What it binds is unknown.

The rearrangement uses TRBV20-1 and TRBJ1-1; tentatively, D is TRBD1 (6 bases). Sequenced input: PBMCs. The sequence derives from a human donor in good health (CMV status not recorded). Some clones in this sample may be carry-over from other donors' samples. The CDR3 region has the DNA TGCAGTGCTAGCAGGGGCCCGGAGAACATAGCTGAAGCTTTCTTT. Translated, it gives CSASRGPENIAEAFF.